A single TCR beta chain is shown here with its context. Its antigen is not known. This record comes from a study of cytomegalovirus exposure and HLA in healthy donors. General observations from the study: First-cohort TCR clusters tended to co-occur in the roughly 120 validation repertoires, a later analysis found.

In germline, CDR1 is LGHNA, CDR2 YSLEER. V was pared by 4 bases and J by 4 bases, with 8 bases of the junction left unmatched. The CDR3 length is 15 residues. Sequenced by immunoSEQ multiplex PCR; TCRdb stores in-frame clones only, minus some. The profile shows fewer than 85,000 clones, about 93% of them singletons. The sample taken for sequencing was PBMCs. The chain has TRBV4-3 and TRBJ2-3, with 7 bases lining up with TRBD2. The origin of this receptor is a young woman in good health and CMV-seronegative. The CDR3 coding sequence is TGCGCCAGCAGCCCCCAGGGAGGGAGAGCAGATACGCAGTATTTT. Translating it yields CASSPQGGRADTQYF.